This T cell receptor beta chain appears in the sequencing data of a study of blood T cell repertoires in COVID-19. On the study more broadly: Acute-phase and convalescent COVID-19 samples originated in the United States, Italy and Spain. The analysed material was cDNA or gDNA that came from T cells, B-cell-depleted T cells, or PBMCs.

The CDR3 extends over 14 amino acids. Germline CDR1 reads LGHDT; CDR2 reads YNNKEL (reference sequence). Trimming cost V 4 bases and J 7 bases; bases outside gene matches: 9. Under the authors' procedure: For nucleated cells, counts were estimated from reference gene primer amplification. The method was immunoSEQ multiplex PCR; TCRdb's version includes in-frame clones alone and lacks a portion of them. V and J calls and clone size follow that table, whereas D and trimming were derived from the DNA. The sample consists of around 190,000 clones, 75% to 90% of them appearing once. This clonotype was obtained from an older woman with acute or convalescent COVID-19. The chain uses TRBV3-1 (or the pseudogene TRBV3-2) and TRBJ1-2; 7 bases are a match to TRBD1. The specimen sequenced was peripheral blood. The CDR3 nucleotides read TGTGCCAGCAGCCTTCTGGAGGAGGGGGCTGGCTACACCTTC. Translating gives CASSLLEEGAGYTF.